This TCR beta chain was captured in a study of blood T cell repertoires in COVID-19. Sequencing was performed with immunoSEQ multiplex PCR; in TCRdb, only in-frame clones are kept and a portion is missing. The sample has roughly 150,000 clones, about 77% seen once. There are 15 residues in the CDR3. Trimming removed 3 bases at V and 0 bases at J, with 9 bases between. Per the germline V gene, CDR1 is LNHDA and CDR2 is SQIVND (reference sequence). The receptor was isolated from a man aged 55 to 69 with acute or convalescent COVID-19. Sequences were obtained from peripheral blood. The chain couples TRBV19 to TRBJ1-3; no reliable D call. This chain's CDR3 is CASSIKQSSGNTIYF. Written as DNA, the CDR3 is TGTGCCAGTAGTATCAAACAGAGCTCTGGAAACACCATATATTTT.